This T cell receptor (beta chain) originates from a study of cytomegalovirus exposure and HLA in healthy donors. CDR3 length equals 12 residues. The germline gives CDR1 SQVTM, CDR2 ANQGSEA. V lost 4 bases and J lost 1, with 7 bases in between. Study-wide results and limits: A list of about 180 TCR beta chains associated with cytomegalovirus was given. It was assumed in the presence/absence analyses that sequencing depth was roughly uniform across donors.

As regards this clone: Antigen: not known.

The PCR used 60 Vbeta and 13 Jbeta primers. Clones were read by immunoSEQ multiplex PCR, and TCRdb kept only the in-frame ones, dropping some. This table has roughly 200,000 clones, around 80% appearing once. The sequence derives from a man aged 25-40 years in good health and CMV-seronegative. The chain employs TRBV29-1 and TRBJ1-2, with D hard to call. The material sequenced was PBMCs. The CDR3 loop reads CSVAGVNYGYTF. The CDR3 region has the DNA TGCAGCGTTGCGGGAGTTAACTATGGCTACACCTTC.